These T cell receptor beta chains were read from a single sample in a study of shared clonotypes between healthy human individuals. Sequencing used immunoSEQ multiplex PCR; TCRdb keeps in-frame clones, though not all of them. The sample contains around 550,000 clones, 90% to 95% of which appear only once. The sample consisted of naive CD8+ T cells sorted from blood. The receptors here all came from a young woman in good health. CDR3s include the opening cysteine and the closing phenylalanine or tryptophan. The D gene is left open where the match is weak. Clone sizes are given selectively: once, few, many, or a class where the clone is expanded.

TRBJ2-5 | . | TRBV27 | . | TGTGCCAGCAGTTTATATACGGGAGCCCAAGAGACCCAGTACTTC | CASSLYTGAQETQYF
TRBJ1-5 | . | TRBV7-3 | . | TGTGCCAGCAGCTTCGGGACAAAATTGTCAAATCAGCCCCAGCATTTT | CASSFGTKLSNQPQHF
TRBJ2-1 | TRBD2 | TRBV27 | . | TGTGCCAGCCGGACTAGCGGGGAATCCTACAATGAGCAGTTCTTC | CASRTSGESYNEQFF
TRBJ1-4 | TRBD1 | TRBV27 | . | TGTGCCAGCAGCCTGACAGGGGGGATCGAAAAACTGTTTTTT | CASSLTGGIEKLFF
TRBJ1-5 | . | TRBV19 | . | TGTGCCAGTAGTATAGATCCAGGGAATCAGCCCCAGCATTTT | CASSIDPGNQPQHF
TRBJ2-7 | . | TRBV29-1 | . | TGCAGCGCCCTCCGGGAGTCCAACGAGCAGTACTTC | CSALRESNEQYF
TRBJ2-5 | . | TRBV11-2 | . | TGTGCCAGCAGCTTGGCAGAGACCCAGTACTTC | CASSLAETQYF
TRBJ2-1 | TRBD2 | TRBV9 | . | TGTGCCAGCAGTGTAGCGGGAAACTACAATGAGCAGTTCTTC | CASSVAGNYNEQFF
TRBJ2-1 | . | TRBV7-9 | . | TGTGCCAGCAGCTTCGGACACGACAATGAGCAGTTCTTC | CASSFGHDNEQFF
TRBJ2-7 | TRBD2 | TRBV28 | . | TGTGCCAGCAGTCCTAGGGGGACTAGCGGTTACGAGCAGTACTTC | CASSPRGTSGYEQYF
TRBJ2-1 | . | TRBV30 | . | TGTGCCTGGAGTATAGCATCAAACTCCTACAATGAGCAGTTCTTC | CAWSIASNSYNEQFF
TRBJ2-3 | TRBD1 | TRBV28 | . | TGTGCCAGCAGCCCATGGTCCGGGACAGGGTCCACAGATACGCAGTATTTT | CASSPWSGTGSTDTQYF
TRBJ2-7 | . | TRBV7-9 | . | TGTGCCAGCAGCCATAGCGTACACTACGAGCAGTACTTC | CASSHSVHYEQYF
TRBJ2-7 | . | TRBV4-2 | . | TGTGCCAGCAGCCAAGGAGGAAGGGGCTACGAGCAGTACTTC | CASSQGGRGYEQYF
TRBJ2-5 | TRBD2 | TRBV5-6 | . | TGTGCCAGCAGCGTAGGGACTAGCTGGATCCAAGAGACCCAGTACTTC | CASSVGTSWIQETQYF
TRBJ2-3 | TRBD2 | TRBV4-1 | . | TGCGCCAGCAGCCAGGCGCTAGCGGGTGCAGATACGCAGTATTTT | CASSQALAGADTQYF
TRBJ2-7 | TRBD1 | TRBV5-1 | . | TGCGCCAGCAGCGCAAGCGACAGGGGCAATCCCTACGAGCAGTACTTC | CASSASDRGNPYEQYF
TRBJ1-5 | . | TRBV28 | few | TGTGCCAGCAGTCTGGACAGCGGGCCCCAGCATTTT | CASSLDSGPQHF
TRBJ1-1 | TRBD1 | TRBV10-3 | . | TGTGCCATCAGCCCAGGGGGGCCGAACACTGAAGCTTTCTTT | CAISPGGPNTEAFF
TRBJ1-5 | . | TRBV28 | . | TGTGCCAGCAGAGAGGGGTATAGCAATCAGCCCCAGCATTTT | CASREGYSNQPQHF
TRBJ2-7 | . | TRBV11-2 | . | TGTGCCAGCAGCTTAGATCTTTGGGGTTACGAGCAGTACTTC | CASSLDLWGYEQYF
TRBJ2-2 | . | TRBV6-5 | . | TGTGCCAGCAGTTACGGGTCAGGGGGGACCGGGGAGCTGTTTTTT | CASSYGSGGTGELFF
TRBJ1-1 | . | TRBV27 | . | TGTGCCAGCAGTTTATCGACAGGTTACACTGAAGCTTTCTTT | CASSLSTGYTEAFF
TRBJ2-2 | TRBD2 | TRBV7-9 | . | TGTGCCAGCAGCCACTGGCGGGAGCTCTCGAACACCGGGGAGCTGTTTTTT | CASSHWRELSNTGELFF
TRBJ1-1 | TRBD1 | TRBV5-1 | . | TGCGCCAGCAGACCCCGGGGACAGGGGGAGACTGAAGCTTTCTTT | CASRPRGQGETEAFF
TRBJ1-5 | . | TRBV4-1 | . | TGCGCCAGCAGCCAAGGGCCAGGCTCTGGGCCCCAGCATTTT | CASSQGPGSGPQHF
TRBJ1-2 | . | TRBV19 | . | TGTGCCAGTACCTCGGACAGTTTCTATGGCTACACCTTC | CASTSDSFYGYTF
TRBJ2-7 | . | TRBV28 | . | TGTGCCAGCAGTGCCGGACAGCGCTCCTACGAGCAGTACTTC | CASSAGQRSYEQYF
TRBJ2-3 | . | TRBV5-8 | . | TGTGCCAGCAGCCAAAGCAGTTCTTACACAGATACGCAGTATTTT | CASSQSSSYTDTQYF
TRBJ2-5 | . | TRBV10-3 | . | TGTGCCATCAGTGAGTTGGGAGAGACCCAGTACTTC | CAISELGETQYF
TRBJ2-7 | TRBD2 | TRBV27 | . | TGTGCCAGCAGTCTAGCGGGAAGGGGCGAGCAGTACTTC | CASSLAGRGEQYF
TRBJ1-1 | . | TRBV20-1 | . | TGCAGTGCTAGAGATCCGATTCCTTTCTTT | CSARDPIPFF
TRBJ1-1 | . | TRBV4-1 | . | TGCGCCAGCAGCCAAGGGGGGTACAGCACTGAAGCTTTCTTT | CASSQGGYSTEAFF
TRBJ2-1 | . | TRBV6-5 | . | TGTGCCAGCAAGTTACAGGGAGGGAATGAGCAGTTCTTC | CASKLQGGNEQFF
TRBJ1-5 | TRBD1 | TRBV19 | . | TGTGCCAGTAGTATAGACCCCCCTGGGACAGAACACTATAGCAATCAGCCCCAGCATTTT | CASSIDPPGTEHYSNQPQHF
TRBJ2-3 | . | TRBV7-3 | . | TGTGCCAGCAGCCCCGCGGCATCAGATACGCAGTATTTT | CASSPAASDTQYF
TRBJ2-7 | TRBD2 | TRBV14 | . | TGTGCCAGCAGCCTGGGACTAGCGGTTTCCTACGAGCAGTACTTC | CASSLGLAVSYEQYF
TRBJ1-1 | TRBD1 | TRBV10-2 | once | TGCGCCAGCAGACAGGGGGTTTACACTGAAGCTTTCTTT | CASRQGVYTEAFF
TRBJ1-1 | . | TRBV7-8 | . | TGTGCCAGCACCCTTGAGCGGGGCGGTTTTACTGAAGCTTTCTTT | CASTLERGGFTEAFF
TRBJ2-7 | TRBD1 | TRBV16 | . | TGTGCCAGCAGCCAGGGGGACAGTTCCTACGAGCAGTACTTC | CASSQGDSSYEQYF
TRBJ2-7 | . | TRBV7-6 | . | TGTGCCAGCAGCAGTAGCGGCTCCTACGAGCAGTACTTC | CASSSSGSYEQYF
TRBJ2-3 | TRBD2 | TRBV27 | . | TGTGCCAGCAGTTTATTTTTCGGGGGGGACGACCCTAGCACAGATACGCAGTATTTT | CASSLFFGGDDPSTDTQYF
TRBJ1-6 | . | TRBV10-3 | . | TGTGCCATCAGTGGGACAGAGCTTAATTCACCCCTCCACTTT | CAISGTELNSPLHF
TRBJ2-5 | . | TRBV28 | once | TGTGCCAGCGGAAAAGGGAATGGGGAAGAGACCCAGTACTTC | CASGKGNGEETQYF
TRBJ2-7 | TRBD1 | TRBV5-6 | . | TGTGCCAGCAGCTTTATTTTCGCGGGACAGGTAACCTACGAGCAGTACTTC | CASSFIFAGQVTYEQYF
TRBJ2-3 | . | TRBV7-7 | . | TGTGCCAGCAGTAGGGACAGCACAGATACGCAGTATTTT | CASSRDSTDTQYF
TRBJ2-7 | . | TRBV27 | . | TGTGCCAGCAGCCCAGTGGCCATTCCCTTAGGGGAGCAGTACTTC | CASSPVAIPLGEQYF
TRBJ2-7 | . | TRBV7-3 | . | TGTGCCAGCAGCTGTCGTCGTCTACTCCCCTACGAGCAGTACTTC | CASSCRRLLPYEQYF
TRBJ2-7 | TRBD2 | TRBV10-3 | . | TGTGCCATCAGTCCCGGGCGGGAGCGCTCCTACGAGCAGTACTTC | CAISPGRERSYEQYF